This TCR beta chain was found in a study of CXCR3-negative and CXCR3-positive naive CD8 T cells (dated by TCRdb to about 2019). Notes on the research overall: About 135 million TRB reads were obtained in total, roughly 1.5 +/- 0.3 million reads per library. Diversity and physicochemical repertoire analyses were performed on about a dozen donors pooled from two independent experiments. TRBV-TRBJ cluster analysis included naive subsets from several donors and memory cells from 3 donors.

The sample was run on a NextSeq 550. The Human TCR Profiling Kit (MiLaboratory) was used to prepare UMI-labeled 5' RACE TRB cDNA libraries. The full amount of extracted RNA was used for cDNA synthesis, and the full amount of resulting cDNA was used for PCR amplification. Libraries were prepared in parallel using an identical number of PCR cycles. The paper's processing steps were these. With a requirement of at least two reads per UMI, MIGEC and MiXCR extracted about 50,000 +/- 10,000 unique UMI-labeled TRB cDNA molecules per library. On average, each library contained approximately 40,000 +/- 10,000 functional in-frame TRB CDR3 nucleotide clonotypes without stop codons. After downsampling to 5000 UMI-labeled TRB molecules per sample, diversity metrics such as normalized Shannon-Wiener and Chao1 were calculated in VDJtools. VDJtools computed clonotype-size-weighted physicochemical properties of the central five CDR3 residues: interaction energy, strength, volume and Kidera factor 4. Through TCRdb reprocessing, the reads give one entry per CDR3 protein sequence; DNA is omitted. The V and J calls here are based on TCRdb, not the publication. The sample table includes some 130,000 distinct CDR3 sequences. 0.25% to 0.35% of the sample is taken by the ten largest.

Note on this clonotype: There is no known antigen for this receptor.

The investigation overall reported the following: Surface CD5, linked to self-reactivity in mice, was comparable between naive subsets; TCR interaction strength was therefore also inferred from TRB CDR3 physicochemical properties. Repertoire diversity was comparably high in both naive subsets but much lower in memory CD8+ T cells. Freshly isolated PBMCs were used for most assays because CXCR3 expression went down partially after cryopreservation. Similar TRBV-TRBJ usage was shown by naive CXCR3-negative and CXCR3-positive cells from the same donor, whereas distinct patterns were shown by memory cells. TRB CDR3s from CXCR3-positive naive cells showed higher hydrophobicity (lower Kidera factor 4), lower energy, and higher strength and volume indices than CXCR3-negative naive cells.

For every CD8+ T cell subset, 300,000 cells were flow-sorted straight into RLT lysis buffer, and each subset was sorted in triplicate. To exclude memory contaminants, naive CD8+ T cells were stringently defined as CD45RO-CCR7+CD27+CD95-. Peripheral blood mononuclear cells were isolated from buffy coats by standard density gradient centrifugation. Naive CXCR3-negative and CXCR3-positive CD8+ T cells were flow-sorted on a FACSAria III. Total RNA was extracted from sorted cells using an RNeasy Mini Kit. The germline V gene (reference sequence) specifies PRHDT as CDR1 and FYEKMQ as CDR2. Its CDR3 holds 11 amino acids, cysteine through phenylalanine. No coding sequence is recorded.

The sequenced material came from naive CXCR3- CD8+ T cells from blood. This sample's cell subset or site label indicates: CD45RO-CCR7+CD27+CD95- naive CD8+ T cells lacking CXCR3 (TNR3-). Recombination linked TRBV13 to TRBJ2-1. The sequence came from a human donor in good health. Some clones in this sample may be carry-over from other donors' samples. Here the CDR3 is given as CASSLEYSQFF.